This T cell receptor beta chain came from a study of cytomegalovirus exposure and HLA in healthy donors. General study findings and limits: Cytomegalovirus status was reportedly diagnosed by the classifier with high specificity and sensitivity. The study recorded 164 TCR beta chains that were cytomegalovirus-associated. A later analysis found first-cohort TCR clusters tended to co-occur in the 100 to 150 validation repertoires.

CDR1 and CDR2 (germline): LGHNT, FRNRAP. Germline trimming cut 0 bases from V and 4 bases from J; bases unmatched to any gene: 9. The CDR3 consists of 16 residues. A remark on this clone: The antigen remains unidentified.

Only in-frame clones appear in the TCRdb table, and some are missing; sequencing was by immunoSEQ multiplex PCR. Among 150,000 to 200,000 clones listed, 85% were seen once. The donors belonged to the roughly 120-subject validation cohort, separate from the roughly 720-subject first cohort. Sequencing was performed on PBMCs. V gene TRBV12-5 combines with J gene TRBJ2-7, with 7 bases that match TRBD1. The source of this sequence is a young man in good health and CMV-seropositive. CDR3 amino acids: CASGLVLIGGGYEQYF. CDR3 nucleotides: TGTGCTAGTGGTTTGGTACTAATAGGGGGCGGTTACGAGCAGTACTTC.